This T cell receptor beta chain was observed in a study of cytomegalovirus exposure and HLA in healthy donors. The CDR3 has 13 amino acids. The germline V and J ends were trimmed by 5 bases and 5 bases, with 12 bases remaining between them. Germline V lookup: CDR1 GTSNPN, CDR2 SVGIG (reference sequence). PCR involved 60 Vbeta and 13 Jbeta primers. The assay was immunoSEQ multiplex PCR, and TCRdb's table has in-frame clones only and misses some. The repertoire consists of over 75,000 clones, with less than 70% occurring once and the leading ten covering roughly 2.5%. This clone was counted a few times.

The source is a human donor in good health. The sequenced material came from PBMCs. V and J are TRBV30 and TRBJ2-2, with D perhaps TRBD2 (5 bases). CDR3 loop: CAWGLRRTGELFF. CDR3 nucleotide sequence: TGTGCCTGGGGACTGCGGAGGACCGGGGAGCTGTTTTTT.